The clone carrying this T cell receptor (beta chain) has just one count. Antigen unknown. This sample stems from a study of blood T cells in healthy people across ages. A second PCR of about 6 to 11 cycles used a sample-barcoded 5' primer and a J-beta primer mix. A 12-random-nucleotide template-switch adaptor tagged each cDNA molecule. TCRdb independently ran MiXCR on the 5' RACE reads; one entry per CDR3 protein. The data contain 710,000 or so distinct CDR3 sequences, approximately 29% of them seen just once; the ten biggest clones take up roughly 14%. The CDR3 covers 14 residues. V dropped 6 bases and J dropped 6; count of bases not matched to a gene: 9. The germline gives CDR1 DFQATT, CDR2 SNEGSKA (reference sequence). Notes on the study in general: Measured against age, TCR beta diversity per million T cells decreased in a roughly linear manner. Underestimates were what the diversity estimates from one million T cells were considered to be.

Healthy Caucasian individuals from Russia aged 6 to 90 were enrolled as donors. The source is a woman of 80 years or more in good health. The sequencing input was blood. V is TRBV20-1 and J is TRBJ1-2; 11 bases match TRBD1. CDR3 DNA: TGCAGTGCCCCTCGGGACAGGGGGGTTAATGGCTACACCTTC. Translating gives CSAPRDRGVNGYTF.